The following is a T cell receptor (beta chain) sequence with its context. The antigen remains undetermined. This entry comes from a study of cytomegalovirus exposure and HLA in healthy donors. Points from the study as a whole: It was found in a later analysis that first-cohort TCR clusters tended to co-occur in the 130 or so validation repertoires. Published work reported that the classifier diagnosed cytomegalovirus status with high specificity and sensitivity. The dataset shows that most TCR sequences were rare, while some public TCRs occurred in many donors.

Clones were read by immunoSEQ multiplex PCR, and TCRdb kept only the in-frame ones, dropping some. The sample has about 110,000 clones, 88% seen once. These donors were members of the roughly 120-subject validation cohort, a group separate from the approximately 670-subject first cohort. Sequenced: PBMCs. The TCR comes from a woman aged 18-30 years in good health and CMV-seropositive.

The CDR3 DNA follows: TGTGCCAGCAGCCCAGTCGGCGGATCCTCTGGAAACACCATATATTTT. It yields the protein CASSPVGGSSGNTIYF. This sequence joins TRBV11-2 and TRBJ1-3; D not resolved. CDR1 and CDR2 (germline): SGHAT, FQNNGV. The V and J ends lost 5 bases and 0 bases respectively, with 14 bases between them. The CDR3 extends over 16 amino acids.